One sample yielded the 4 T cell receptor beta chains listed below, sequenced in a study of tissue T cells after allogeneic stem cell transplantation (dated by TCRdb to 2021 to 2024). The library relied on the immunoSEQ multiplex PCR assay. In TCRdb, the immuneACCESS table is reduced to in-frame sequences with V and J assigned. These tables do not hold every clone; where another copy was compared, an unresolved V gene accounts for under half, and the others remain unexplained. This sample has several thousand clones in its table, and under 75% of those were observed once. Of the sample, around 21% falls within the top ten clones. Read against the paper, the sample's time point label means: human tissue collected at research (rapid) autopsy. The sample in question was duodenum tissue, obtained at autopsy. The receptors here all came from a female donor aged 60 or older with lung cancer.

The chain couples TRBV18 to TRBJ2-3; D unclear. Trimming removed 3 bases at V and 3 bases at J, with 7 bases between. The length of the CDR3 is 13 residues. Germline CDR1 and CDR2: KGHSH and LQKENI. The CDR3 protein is CASSPRRTDTQYF. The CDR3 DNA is TGTGCCAGCTCACCTAGACGGACAGATACGCAGTATTTT.

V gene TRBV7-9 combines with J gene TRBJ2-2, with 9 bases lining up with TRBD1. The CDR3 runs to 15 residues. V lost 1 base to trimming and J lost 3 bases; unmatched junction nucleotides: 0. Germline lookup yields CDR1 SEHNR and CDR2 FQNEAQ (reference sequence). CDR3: CASSLGTGDTGELFF. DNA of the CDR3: TGTGCCAGCAGCTTAGGGACAGGGGACACCGGGGAGCTGTTTTTT.

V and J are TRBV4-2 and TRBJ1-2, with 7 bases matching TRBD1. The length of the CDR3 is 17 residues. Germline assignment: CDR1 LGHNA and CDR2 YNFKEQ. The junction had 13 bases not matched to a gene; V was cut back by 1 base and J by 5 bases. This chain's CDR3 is CASSQVDATGDTYGYTF. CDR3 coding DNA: TGTGCCAGCAGCCAAGTAGATGCAACAGGGGACACGTATGGCTACACCTTC.

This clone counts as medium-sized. CDR3 in DNA: TGTGCCAGCAGCCCGCAGCCAGTCATGGCAGCCTTCCAAGAGACCCAGTACTTC. It specifies CASSPQPVMAAFQETQYF. The chain links TRBV11-3 to TRBJ2-5; D ambiguous. This CDR3 region has 18 residues. Trimming stripped 5 bases from V and 1 base from J, with 23 bases between. CDR1 and CDR2 (germline): SGHNT, YENEEA.